The 13 T cell receptor beta chains below all came from one sample that was sequenced in a study of shared clonotypes between healthy human individuals. The method was immunoSEQ multiplex PCR; TCRdb's version includes in-frame clones alone and lacks a portion of them. The table includes millions of clones, approximately 90% detected once. Material for sequencing was naive CD4+ T cells sorted from blood. Subset in this sample: CD45RA+ positively selected. The receptors were sampled from a man between 18 and 35 years old in good health.

This clone was found a few times. The CDR3 here is CAISDTDRVGTEAFF. The CDR3 nucleotides are TGTGCCATCAGTGACACGGACAGGGTGGGCACTGAAGCTTTCTTT. This chain connects TRBV10-3 to TRBJ1-1, with 8 bases identical to TRBD1. The CDR3 contains 15 residues. Looked up from germline, CDR1 is ENHRY and CDR2 is SYGVKD. V shed 3 bases, J shed 4 bases, and the junction held 7 bases outside the gene matches.

This chain links TRBV5-1 with TRBJ2-1; D remains ambiguous. This CDR3 contains 14 residues. Looked up from germline, CDR1 is SGHRS and CDR2 is YFSETQ. The V end lost 0 bases, the J end lost 9 bases, and 13 bases lay between the germline ends. CDR3: CASSLERSLGEQFF. The DNA of the CDR3 is TGCGCCAGCAGCTTGGAGAGGTCTTTGGGTGAGCAGTTCTTC. The full variable domain, with the rest looked up from reference TRBV5-1 and TRBJ2-1, is KAGVTQTPRYLIKTRGQQVTLSCSPISGHRSVSWYQQTPGQGLQFLFEYFSETQRNKGNFPGRFSGRQFSNSRSEMNVSTLELGDSALYLCASSLERSLGEQFFGPGTRLTVL.

V gene TRBV9 combines with J gene TRBJ2-5; 7 positions match TRBD1. With V trimmed by 0 bases and J by 2 bases, 7 bases remained unmatched. CDR1 and CDR2 (germline): SGDLS, YYNGEE. This CDR3 has 16 residues. The CDR3 coding sequence is TGTGCCAGCAGCGTAGCGGTACAGGGGAAGCAAGAGACCCAGTACTTC. It yields the protein CASSVAVQGKQETQYF.

The chain joins TRBV10-1 to TRBJ2-7, with D perhaps TRBD2 (6 bases). From germline, CDR1 is WNHNN and CDR2 SYGVQD (reference sequence). The CDR3 extends over 16 amino acids. The V and J ends lost 2 bases and 4 bases respectively, with 18 bases between them. The CDR3 here is CASSEVRALAGYEQYF. The CDR3 nucleotides read TGCGCCAGCAGTGAGGTCCGGGCTCTGGCGGGATACGAGCAGTACTTC.

V gene TRBV27 combines with J gene TRBJ2-7; D is perhaps TRBD1 (6 bases). The CDR3 spans 15 residues. V was cut by 5 bases and J by 3 bases, with 17 bases left in between. CDR1 and CDR2 (germline): MNHEY, SMNVEV (reference sequence). For the CDR3, the DNA is TGTGCCAGCAGTGCCTCAACAGGGCTTCACTACGAGCAGTACTTC. Encoded protein: CASSASTGLHYEQYF.

The rearrangement uses TRBV27 and TRBJ2-2; 9 bases map to TRBD1. The germline V gene has CDR1 MNHEY and CDR2 SMNVEV (reference sequence). The V gene end was trimmed by 5 bases and the J gene end by 5 bases; junction bases not matched to a gene: 18. CDR3 length: 19 amino acids. The CDR3 DNA follows: TGTGCCAGCAGTCCGACCGGGACAGGGTTTTCCCTTCGAACCGGGGAGCTGTTTTTT. This codes for CASSPTGTGFSLRTGELFF.

As regards this clone: Other DNA variants within this sample encode the same CDR3. The J gene is TRBJ1-2, the V gene TRBV20-1; D remains unclear. V lost 3 bases and J 6 bases, leaving 5 bases between the germline ends. Germline V gene data show CDR1 as DFQATT and CDR2 as SNEGSKA (reference sequence). CDR3 length: 10 amino acids. The CDR3 DNA is TGCAGTGCTAGGGGTAATGGCTACACCTTC. Amino acid sequence: CSARGNGYTF.

The chain has TRBV5-1 and TRBJ1-6; 8 positions agree with TRBD1. After removal of 0 bases from V and 0 bases from J, the junction contained 5 bases not matched to a gene. Germline V CDR1 and CDR2: SGHRS, YFSETQ. The CDR3 runs 18 residues. In DNA form, the CDR3 reads TGCGCCAGCAGCTTGGTCGACAGGGGAGGCTCCTATAATTCACCCCTCCACTTT. Translating it yields CASSLVDRGGSYNSPLHF.

This chain links TRBV7-2 with TRBJ1-1; weak D call: TRBD1 (6 bases). CDR1 is SGHTA and CDR2 is FQGNSA in the germline V gene. The CDR3 length is 14 residues. V was clipped by 4 bases and J by 4 bases, with 13 bases between them. The CDR3: CASSSNRGGTEAFF. The DNA for the CDR3 is TGTGCCAGCAGCTCCAACAGAGGGGGCACTGAAGCTTTCTTT. Supplemented by reference TRBV7-2 and TRBJ1-1, the full variable domain reads GAGVSQSPSNKVTEKGKDVELRCDPISGHTALYWYRQSLGQGLEFLIYFQGNSAPDKSGLPSDRFSAERTGGSVSTLTIQRTQQEDSAVYLCASSSNRGGTEAFFGQGTRLTVV.

Concerning this clone: Other DNA sequences in the same sample also yield this CDR3. The V call is TRBV11-2, the J call TRBJ1-1; D unresolved. This CDR3 has 14 residues. V was cut by 0 bases and J by 2 bases, with 7 bases left in between. Germline lookup yields CDR1 SGHAT and CDR2 FQNNGV. The CDR3 DNA is TGTGCCAGCAGCTTAGACCTGCTTAACACTGAAGCTTTCTTT. This encodes CASSLDLLNTEAFF.

The chain joins TRBV7-9 to TRBJ2-2; TRBD1 aligns across 9 bases. From germline, CDR1 is SEHNR and CDR2 FQNEAQ (reference sequence). The CDR3 length is 16 residues. Germline trimming cut 5 bases from V and 4 bases from J; bases unmatched to any gene: 8. The CDR3 region has the DNA TGTGCCAGCAGCCCTAAGGGGACAGGGATCACCGGGGAGCTGTTTTTT. Amino acid sequence: CASSPKGTGITGELFF.

For this clone: Other DNA sequences from this sample encode an identical CDR3 as well. This chain links TRBV18 with TRBJ1-1; D unclear. Per germline, CDR1 KGHSH and CDR2 LQKENI. Deletions cut 0 bases from V and 2 bases from J, with 7 bases between. The CDR3 loop spans 14 amino acids. This CDR3 reads CASSPPRPNTEAFF. CDR3 bases: TGTGCCAGCTCACCACCAAGGCCAAACACTGAAGCTTTCTTT.

Concerning this clone itself: Distinct nucleotide sequences in the sample also encode this CDR3. V usage is TRBV18 and J usage is TRBJ2-1; 9 positions match TRBD1. Germline assignment: CDR1 KGHSH and CDR2 LQKENI. Trimming took 1 base from V and 3 from J; bases not matched to a gene: 1. The length of the CDR3 is 15 residues. Written as DNA, the CDR3 is TGTGCCAGCTCACCACGACAGGGGGGCTACAATGAGCAGTTCTTC. Its protein product is CASSPRQGGYNEQFF. Full variable domain (remainder filled in from reference TRBV18 and TRBJ2-1): NAGVMQNPRHLVRRRGQEARLRCSPMKGHSHVYWYRQLPEEGLKFMVYLQKENIIDESGMPKERFSAEFPKEGPSILRIQQVVRGDSAAYFCASSPRQGGYNEQFFGPGTRLTVL.